Described below is a single T cell receptor beta chain sequence and its context. The antigen it binds to is not known. The sample holds no much larger clone one base away, and base qualities are not on file. The sample's time point label, in plain terms: 24 weeks on oral tofacitinib. According to the study, the label for this sample's treatment or condition signals: oral pan-JAK inhibitor, 5-10 mg twice daily. Lesional scalp punch biopsies and peripheral blood were collected from alopecia areata patients. PBMCs were separated by density centrifugation and stained for CD3, CD4 and CD8, after which CD4+ and CD8+ T cells were sorted on a FACSAria. The protocol used for the library was the immunoSEQ multiplex PCR assay. For TCR sequencing, RNA was extracted from every sample and reverse transcribed into cDNA to serve as template. SuperScript III was used for first-strand cDNA synthesis, primed with a 2:1 mix of oligo-dT and random hexamers. A synthetic immune receptor repertoire was used to measure amplification bias, and any remaining bias was corrected computationally. Per the authors' processing: Raw reads were preprocessed to remove errors, and CDR3 was defined by IMGT conventions from the conserved cysteine to phenylalanine. To get clonality, Shannon entropy was normalized by log2 of the number of productive unique TCRs and the result was subtracted from 1. Scalp TCRbeta sequences were cross-referenced with sorted blood CD4 and CD8 repertoires so that the CD4 or CD8 identity of scalp clones could be inferred. TCRdb stores this immuneACCESS table with in-frame sequences only. Part of the clones is absent; in the studies checked, under half of the shortfall reflects unresolved V genes, and no reason is known for the rest. V, J and clone size derive from that table, while D and trimming were established from the DNA sequence. Recorded for this sample are about 76,000 clones; roughly 70% of them occurred a single time. The top ten clones comprise 23% of the sample.

This entry comes from a study of CD8+ T cells in alopecia areata (dated by TCRdb to 2016 to 2018). Background on the whole study: Treated patients were enrolled in an open-label pilot trial of oral tofacitinib, 5 to 10 mg twice daily, for moderate-to-severe alopecia areata. To study T cell clonal expansion in alopecia areata, the researchers applied high-throughput TCRbeta sequencing to both the C3H/HeJ mouse model and human patients. Patients stayed on tofacitinib for 6 to 18 months and then had 6 months of follow-up off drug so that delayed response and recurrence could be assessed. TCRbeta CDR3 regions were amplified by immunoSEQ multiplex PCR with 35 Vbeta forward and 13 Jbeta reverse primers. The RNA source kit depended on sample type: the PAXgene miRNA kit for fixed scalp, the miRNeasy kit for PBMCs, and the RNeasy kit for mouse skin. For the treated patients, the SALT score, which quantifies what percentage of scalp surface area is affected, served as the measure of disease severity. In humans, TCRbeta sequencing was performed on scalp tissue and on sorted CD4+ and CD8+ peripheral blood T cells from healthy controls and from patients with patchy or totalis/universalis alopecia areata. Clonality in the scalp was compared among normal scalp (n=4), patchy alopecia areata scalp (n=8), and alopecia totalis/universalis scalp (n=8). Biopsies were taken from tofacitinib-treated patients at baseline and at 4 and 24 weeks of treatment, and a later scalp biopsy was taken in several of the tofacitinib-treated patients.

On the study overall, not on this receptor specifically: Many expanded lesional clones were found to persist in scalp and blood during tofacitinib treatment, and relapse after treatment cessation may be partly explained by this persistence. Compared with normal scalp, lesional scalp, particularly in alopecia totalis/universalis, had higher clonality and more expanded CD8+ clones, which suggests antigenic drive. Because the treated cohort was small and had just a single nonresponder, larger studies are needed to establish links between baseline CD8+ expansion and response. Scalp clonality and the number of expanded CD8+ clones among the top 100 scalp clones were significantly decreased by tofacitinib. Shared TCR sequences between patients were less evident than in mice, which may be partly attributable to HLA diversity in the patient population. Resident alphabeta T cells in normal human skin are also sequenced, complicating scalp TCR repertoire analysis, unlike mouse skin dominated by gammadelta T cells.

Its CDR3 holds 14 amino acids, cysteine through phenylalanine. CDR3 DNA is the only sequence kept; it has 42 bases, read in frame from the first base. The germline V gene specifies SQVTM as CDR1 and ANQGSEA as CDR2. The V end loses 0 bases and the J end loses 4 bases, and a stretch of 12 bases separates them. The chain is encoded by TRBV29-1 joined to TRBJ1-1; the D region possibly corresponds to TRBD1 (5 bases align). The sequencing used CD8+ T cells sorted from blood, collected at week 24, from a patient treated with tofacitinib. This clonotype was obtained from a human donor with alopecia areata. This receptor has the CDR3 CSVEDVEGATEAFF. The nucleotide sequence reads as follows: TGCAGCGTTGAAGATGTGGAAGGGGCCACTGAAGCTTTCTTT.